The present entry profiles one TCR beta chain with its context. Produced via immunoSEQ multiplex PCR; TCRdb's table is partial and in-frame only. The sample contains 250,000 or so clones, roughly 85% of which appear only once. The data stem from a study of blood T cell repertoires in COVID-19. Across 24 US areas, participants ranged in age from roughly 18 to 89 years. Participants' reported clinical history set cohort assignment. It was within 2 weeks before study entry that exposed participants met a COVID-19 case. This CDR3 comprises 15 residues. The germline gives CDR1 SGHVS, CDR2 FQNEAQ. V gave up 6 bases and J gave up 1 base; unmatched junction bases: 6.

V usage is TRBV7-8 and J usage is TRBJ2-3, with TRBD2 matching over 8 bases. This clonotype originated in a middle-aged woman who had been exposed to COVID-19. Input material: PBMCs or T cells enriched from blood (not recorded which). The CDR3 sequence: CASRFSGVGTDTQYF. CDR3 in DNA: TGTGCCAGCAGGTTTAGCGGGGTGGGCACAGATACGCAGTATTTT.